The rows below give T cell receptor beta chains drawn from one sample of a study of T cell responses to AZD1222 COVID-19 vaccine. Some clones are missing from TCRdb's copy, which holds only in-frame ones; the method was immunoSEQ multiplex PCR. Of over 100,000 clones listed, about 90% are singletons. The sample in question was peripheral blood, obtained 28 days after the second AZD1222 dose. These TCRs come from an adult who received the AZD1222 COVID-19 vaccine. Both conserved end residues are part of each CDR3. The D gene is left open where the match is weak. A row's size may be missing; if present it is once, few, many or a size class.

j_call clone_size d_call v_call cdr3_aa cdr3_nt
TRBJ1-6 NA NA TRBV4-3 CASSQDGRNSPLHF TGCGCCAGCAGCCAAGATGGGCGCAATTCACCCCTCCACTTT
TRBJ2-2 NA NA TRBV5-4 CASVDRYTGELFF TGTGCCAGCGTAGATAGGTACACCGGGGAGCTGTTTTTT
TRBJ2-2 once TRBD2 TRBV19 CASAKRETNTGELFF TGTGCCAGTGCTAAGCGGGAGACGAACACCGGGGAGCTGTTTTTT
TRBJ2-5 NA NA TRBV18 CASSPPSPQETQYF TGTGCCAGCTCACCACCATCCCCTCAAGAGACCCAGTACTTC
TRBJ1-3 NA NA TRBV7-2 CASRYSGNTIYF TGTGCCAGCAGGTACTCTGGAAACACCATATATTTT
TRBJ1-6 NA NA TRBV5-1 CASSVESSNSPLHF TGCGCCAGCAGCGTGGAAAGTTCCAATTCACCCCTCCACTTT
TRBJ2-1 NA NA TRBV27 CASTPVGGAMDEQFF TGTGCCAGCACCCCCGTGGGGGGAGCGATGGATGAGCAGTTCTTC
TRBJ2-7 NA TRBD1 TRBV19 CASSTGQGISYEQYF TGTGCCAGTAGTACTGGACAGGGGATCTCCTACGAGCAGTACTTC
TRBJ1-2 NA NA TRBV4-3 CASSQRGSVGVNYGYTF TGCGCCAGCAGCCAAAGGGGGTCGGTAGGGGTTAACTATGGCTACACCTTC
TRBJ2-2 few NA TRBV18 CASSPGEGSFTGELFF TGTGCCAGCTCACCGGGCGAGGGGTCCTTCACCGGGGAGCTGTTTTTT
TRBJ2-7 NA NA TRBV11-2 CASTSGIHEQYF TGTGCCAGCACCAGTGGGATCCACGAGCAGTACTTC
TRBJ1-3 once NA TRBV7-2 CASSLVKGDPYF TGTGCCAGCAGCTTAGTCAAGGGGGACCCTTATTTT
TRBJ2-7 NA TRBD1 TRBV27 CASSFRAGGFREQYF TGTGCCAGCAGTTTTAGGGCAGGGGGTTTCCGCGAGCAGTACTTC
TRBJ1-2 once TRBD1 TRBV4-1 CASSQGRQGVDGYTF TGCGCCAGCAGCCAAGGAAGACAGGGAGTTGATGGCTACACCTTC
TRBJ2-3 NA TRBD2 TRBV7-9 CASSPGLAGDTQYF TGTGCCAGCAGCCCCGGACTAGCGGGGGATACGCAGTATTTT
TRBJ2-5 few NA TRBV9 CASSTFSGSQRETQYF TGTGCCAGCAGTACCTTCTCCGGGTCCCAACGAGAGACCCAGTACTTC
TRBJ2-1 few TRBD2 TRBV28 CASRELGLSGRGGNEQFF TGTGCCAGCAGGGAACTCGGCTTGAGCGGGAGGGGGGGCAATGAGCAGTTCTTC
TRBJ1-2 NA NA TRBV27 CASSLLGVDVNGYTF TGTGCCAGCAGTTTACTTGGGGTTGATGTTAATGGCTACACCTTC
TRBJ1-2 NA TRBD1 TRBV7-9 CASSLVGDRPYGYTF TGTGCCAGCAGCTTAGTGGGGGACAGGCCCTATGGCTACACCTTC
TRBJ1-2 NA TRBD1 TRBV5-1 CASSLEGRTGGGYTF TGCGCCAGCAGCTTGGAGGGTAGAACAGGGGGCGGCTACACCTTC
TRBJ1-3 few NA TRBV7-6 CASSSGPISGNTIYF TGTGCCAGCAGCTCCGGACCGATCTCTGGAAACACCATATATTTT
TRBJ2-2 medium-sized NA TRBV19 CASSMTPQTGELFF TGTGCCAGTAGTATGACCCCCCAGACCGGGGAGCTGTTTTTT
TRBJ1-2 few NA TRBV19 CASSIDSNYGYTF TGTGCCAGTAGTATAGACAGTAACTATGGCTACACCTTC
TRBJ2-1 NA TRBD2 TRBV2 CASTQGLNEQFF TGTGCCAGCACCCAGGGACTAAATGAGCAGTTCTTC
TRBJ2-1 NA NA TRBV12-2 CASRLGLSEREPYYEQFF TGTGCAAGTCGCTTAGGTCTGTCGGAGCGGGAGCCTTATTATGAGCAGTTCTTC
TRBJ2-7 NA NA TRBV5-6 CASSSPGSPLGEQYF TGTGCCAGCAGCTCCCCAGGCTCTCCGTTGGGGGAGCAGTACTTC
TRBJ2-7 few NA TRBV27 CASSTYRDLRSYEQYF TGTGCCAGCAGTACCTACAGGGACTTAAGGTCCTACGAGCAGTACTTC
TRBJ1-5 NA NA TRBV7-3 CASSVDGGAGQPQHF TGTGCCAGCAGCGTCGATGGGGGAGCGGGTCAGCCCCAGCATTTT
TRBJ1-5 NA NA TRBV7-2 CASSLAGTAPTYSNQPQHF TGTGCCAGCAGCTTAGCTGGGACCGCTCCCACCTATAGCAATCAGCCCCAGCATTTT
TRBJ2-3 once NA TRBV3-1/TRBV3-2 CASSQELADTQYF TGTGCCAGCAGCCAAGAACTAGCAGATACGCAGTATTTT